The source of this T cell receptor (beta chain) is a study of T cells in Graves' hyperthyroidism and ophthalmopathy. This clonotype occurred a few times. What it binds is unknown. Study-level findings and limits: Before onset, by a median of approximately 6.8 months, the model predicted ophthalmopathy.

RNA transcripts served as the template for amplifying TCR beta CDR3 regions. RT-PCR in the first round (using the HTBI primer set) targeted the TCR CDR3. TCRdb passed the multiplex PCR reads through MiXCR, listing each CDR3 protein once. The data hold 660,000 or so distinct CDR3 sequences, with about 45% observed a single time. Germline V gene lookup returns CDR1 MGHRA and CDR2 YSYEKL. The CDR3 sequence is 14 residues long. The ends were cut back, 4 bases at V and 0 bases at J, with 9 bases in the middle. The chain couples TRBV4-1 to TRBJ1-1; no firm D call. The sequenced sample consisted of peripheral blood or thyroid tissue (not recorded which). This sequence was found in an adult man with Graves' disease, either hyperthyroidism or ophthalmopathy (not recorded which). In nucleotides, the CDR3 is TGCGCCAGCAGCCTTCAGGACGTGAACACTGAAGCTTTCTTT. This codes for CASSLQDVNTEAFF.